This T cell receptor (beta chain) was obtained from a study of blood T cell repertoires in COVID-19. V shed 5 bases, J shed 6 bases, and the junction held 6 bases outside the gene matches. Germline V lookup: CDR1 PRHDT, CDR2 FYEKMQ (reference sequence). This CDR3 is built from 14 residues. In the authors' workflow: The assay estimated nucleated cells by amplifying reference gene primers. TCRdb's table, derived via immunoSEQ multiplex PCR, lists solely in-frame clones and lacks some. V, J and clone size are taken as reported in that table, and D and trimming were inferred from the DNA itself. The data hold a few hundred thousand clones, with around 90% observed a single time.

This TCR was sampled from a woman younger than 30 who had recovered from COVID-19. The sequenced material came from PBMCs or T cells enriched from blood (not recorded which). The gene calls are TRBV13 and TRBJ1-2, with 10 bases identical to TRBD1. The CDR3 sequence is CASSPGDRGNGYTF. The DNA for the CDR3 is TGTGCCAGCAGCCCAGGGGACAGGGGAAATGGCTACACCTTC.